These 20 T cell receptor beta chains originate from one sample sequenced in a study of T cell repertoires in cytomegalovirus infection. TCRdb processed the reads anew with MiXCR; each CDR3 protein has one entry. Among around 750,000 distinct CDR3 sequences listed, about 33% were seen once. For these TCRs, the target antigens are not known. The sequenced sample was cultured CD8+ T cells from PBMCs, obtained from culture after CMV antigen stimulation. The receptors were gathered from a human donor in good health (CMV status not recorded). Some clones in this sample may be carry-over from other donors' samples.

This clonotype was detected only a few times. The gene calls are TRBV12-3 or TRBV12-4 and TRBJ1-2; D remains ambiguous. This CDR3 region has 13 residues. V dropped 4 bases and J dropped 4 bases, with 10 bases sitting between them. The CDR3 region has the DNA TGTGCCAGCAGTTGGCGGGGAACCTATGGCTACACCTTC. Its translation: CASSWRGTYGYTF.

This rearrangement joins TRBV27 to TRBJ1-2, with D uncertain. Germline CDR1 MNHEY, CDR2 SMNVEV (reference sequence). V gave up 3 bases and J gave up 2 bases, with 7 bases separating them. This CDR3 spans 13 amino acids. CDR3 nucleotides: TGTGCCAGCAGTTTCCTGCCAAACTATGGCTACACCTTC. Protein sequence: CASSFLPNYGYTF.

This clonotype has just a few counts. The rearrangement uses TRBV4-2 and TRBJ1-5, with no clear D. CDR3 length: 17 residues. Between the trimmed V and J ends, which lost 4 bases and 0 bases, there was a span of 16 bases. Germline loops: CDR1 LGHNA, CDR2 YNFKEQ. CDR3 loop: CASSPERGSTSNQPQHF. DNA for the CDR3: TGTGCCAGCAGCCCCGAAAGAGGGAGTACTAGCAATCAGCCCCAGCATTTT.

At least ten counts were recorded for this clonotype. The chain is built from TRBV6-5 and TRBJ2-1; 9 nucleotides align to TRBD2. J gave up 4 bases and V 2 bases, and 6 bases lay outside the gene matches. This CDR3 is 16 amino acids long. Germline CDR1 and CDR2: MNHEY and SVGAGI. This CDR3 reads CASSYGRGGRYNEQFF. The CDR3 nucleotides read TGTGCCAGCAGTTACGGGCGGGGGGGCCGGTACAATGAGCAGTTCTTC.

V and J are TRBV6-6 and TRBJ2-2; 8 nucleotides match TRBD1. CDR1 and CDR2 from the germline V gene are MNHNY and SVGAGI (reference sequence). There are 15 residues in the CDR3. Losses at the gene ends were 4 bases for V and 6 bases for J; bases not matched to a gene: 7. The CDR3 sequence: CASSLSGGTAGELFF. In nucleotides, the CDR3 is TGTGCCAGCAGTTTATCAGGGGGCACGGCCGGGGAGCTGTTTTTT.

The table lists this clonotype with a few counts. V gene TRBV7-6 combines with J gene TRBJ2-7, with 7 bases aligning to TRBD1. The CDR3 spans 16 residues. Germline CDR1 and CDR2: SGHVS and FNYEAQ. V shed 1 base and J 2 bases; nucleotides not matched to a gene: 8. CDR3 sequence (DNA): TGTGCCAGCAGCTTAGAACTCTCCGGGACAGCCTACGAGCAGTACTTC. Translation gives CASSLELSGTAYEQYF.

This clonotype was counted a few times. The CDR3 DNA is TGTGCCAGCAGTTACGAGAAATGGAAGGGAAACACCATATATTTT. It is translated as CASSYEKWKGNTIYF. The chain couples TRBV6-6 to TRBJ1-3; D is unclear. The ends were cut back, 2 bases at V and 4 bases at J, with 12 bases in the middle. Germline loops: CDR1 MNHNY, CDR2 SVGAGI (reference sequence). The CDR3 extends over 15 amino acids.

This clonotype was recorded a few times. The chain uses TRBV5-5 and TRBJ1-4; D uncertain. CDR3 length equals 15 residues. Germline-derived CDR1 and CDR2 are SGHKS and YYEKEE (reference sequence). With 2 bases removed from V and 3 bases from J, the gap between germline ends came to 11 bases. The CDR3 coding sequence is TGTGCCAGCAGCTTAATATTATATTCTAATGAAAAACTGTTTTTT. Encoded protein: CASSLILYSNEKLFF.

This clonotype was seen more than once but under ten times. The chain carries TRBV6-1 and TRBJ1-1; no firm D call. Germline assignment: CDR1 MNHNS and CDR2 SASEGT. This CDR3 region has 12 residues. With 5 bases removed from V and 6 bases from J, the gap between germline ends came to 10 bases. The CDR3 loop reads CASSIRYPEAFF. CDR3 sequence (DNA): TGTGCCAGCAGTATCAGGTACCCTGAAGCTTTCTTT.

This clonotype came up a few times. J is TRBJ1-2 and V is TRBV25-1; no reliable D call. Trimming took off 4 bases at V and 8 bases at J, with 17 bases between the two ends. Germline values: CDR1 MGHDK, CDR2 SYGVNS. The CDR3 is made up of 14 amino acids. This CDR3 reads CASSVDGATRGYTF. CDR3 sequence (DNA): TGTGCCAGCAGTGTGGACGGAGCCACGAGGGGCTACACCTTC.

This clonotype came up a few times. The chain links TRBV12-3 or TRBV12-4 to TRBJ2-2; 9 nucleotides agree with TRBD1. CDR3 length: 14 residues. J lost 4 bases, V lost 6 bases, and 3 bases had no gene match. This CDR3 is CASRGTGPTGELFF. For the CDR3, the DNA is TGTGCCAGCAGGGGGACAGGGCCCACCGGGGAGCTGTTTTTT.

The V call is TRBV7-9, the J call TRBJ2-7; D remains ambiguous. The CDR3 is 13 residues long. Trimming shortened V by 3 bases and J by 1 base, and 7 bases separated the two germline ends. The germline V gene has CDR1 SEHNR and CDR2 FQNEAQ (reference sequence). CDR3 sequence reads: CASSFYKSYEQYF. The CDR3, as DNA: TGTGCCAGCAGCTTCTACAAATCCTACGAGCAGTACTTC.

For the CDR3, the DNA is TGTGCCAGCAGTCCCCTCGACAGGATGGATGAAAAACTGTTTTTT. Amino acid sequence: CASSPLDRMDEKLFF. The chain joins TRBV12-3 or TRBV12-4 to TRBJ1-4, with TRBD1 as a possible D gene (6 bases). The V and J ends lost 5 bases and 6 bases respectively, with 16 bases between them. The CDR3 covers 15 residues.

This clonotype was seen only a few times. V is TRBV7-9 and J is TRBJ1-1; D unresolved. The CDR3 length is 12 residues. V lost 8 bases to trimming and J lost 2 bases, with 9 bases between them. CDR1 and CDR2 (germline): SEHNR, FQNEAQ (reference sequence). CDR3 coding DNA: TGTGCCAGCGCTCCGGTTAACACTGAAGCTTTCTTT. Amino acid sequence: CASAPVNTEAFF. The entire variable domain, with the rest obtained from reference TRBV7-9 and TRBJ1-1, is as follows: DTGVSQNPRHKITKRGQNVTFRCDPISEHNRLYWYRQTLGQGPEFLTYFQNEAQLEKSRLLSDRFSAERPKGSFSTLEIQRTEQGDSAMYLCASAPVNTEAFFGQGTRLTVV.

This chain links TRBV7-6 with TRBJ2-3, with 9 bases fitting TRBD1. Germline lookup yields CDR1 SGHVS and CDR2 FNYEAQ. After removal of 3 bases from V and 3 bases from J, the junction contained 4 bases not matched to a gene. The CDR3 is 15 amino acids. This chain's CDR3 is CASSLGDRATDTQYF. The CDR3 DNA is TGTGCCAGCAGCTTGGGGGACAGGGCTACAGATACGCAGTATTTT.

This clonotype was observed a single time. The gene calls are TRBV19 and TRBJ2-2; D uncertain. CDR3 length equals 15 residues. The V and J ends lost 2 bases and 1 base respectively, with 8 bases between them. Germline CDR1 and CDR2: LNHDA and SQIVND (reference sequence). CDR3 coding DNA: TGTGCCAGTAGTATAAAGGGTCGGAACACCGGGGAGCTGTTTTTT. Encoded protein: CASSIKGRNTGELFF.

This clonotype was detected only a few times. The rearrangement joins TRBV6-5 to TRBJ2-1, with 9 bases lining up with TRBD2. The germline V gene encodes CDR1 MNHEY and CDR2 SVGAGI. V lost 7 bases to trimming and J lost 3 bases; unmatched junction nucleotides: 10. The CDR3 spans 16 residues. The DNA of the CDR3 is TGTGCCAGCACCGAAAGTCTAGCGGGGCTCTACAATGAGCAGTTCTTC. Translation: CASTESLAGLYNEQFF.

V gene TRBV6-1 combines with J gene TRBJ2-3; no definite D call. V lost 9 bases and J 0 bases, leaving 13 bases between the germline ends. CDR1 is MNHNS, CDR2 SASEGT, per germline. The CDR3 has 14 residues. The CDR3 DNA sequence: TGTGCCAGTAAACTCGTAATTAGCACAGATACGCAGTATTTT. This gives the protein CASKLVISTDTQYF.

This chain connects TRBV2 to TRBJ1-2; D remains ambiguous. Trimming cost V 4 bases and J 6 bases, with 9 bases left between them. The CDR3 is made up of 12 amino acids. Germline V lookup: CDR1 SNHLY, CDR2 FYNNEI. The CDR3 DNA reads as TGTGCCAGCAGTGGGGGTATCGATGGCTACACCTTC. Residues: CASSGGIDGYTF.

This clonotype was seen only a few times. The chain employs TRBV9 and TRBJ2-1; 7 bases line up with TRBD2. Trimming took 0 bases from V and 5 from J; bases not matched to a gene: 5. The CDR3 totals 15 residues. Germline CDR1 and CDR2: SGDLS and YYNGEE. CDR3 loop: CASSVDPSGHNEQFF. In DNA form, the CDR3 reads TGTGCCAGCAGCGTAGACCCTAGCGGACACAATGAGCAGTTCTTC. The variable domain in full, completed from reference TRBV9 and TRBJ2-1, reads DSGVTQTPKHLITATGQRVTLRCSPRSGDLSVYWYQQSLDQGLQFLIQYYNGEERAKGNILERFSAQQFPDLHSELNLSSLELGDSALYFCASSVDPSGHNEQFFGPGTRLTVL.